The 5 T cell receptor beta chains listed next were all sequenced from one sample in a study of Ad26.COV2.S vaccination and SARS-CoV-2 variants. Method: immunoSEQ multiplex PCR; TCRdb's copy keeps in-frame clones and lacks some. The sample contains about 240,000 clones, approximately 88% of which appear only once. Treatment of the sample: around 19 received Ad26.COV2.S at low or high dose, single or two shots; about 5 received placebo; per-sample allocation not given. All samples were drawn on day 63, counting from the first vaccine or placebo injection. The sequencing here drew on peripheral blood, taken in a trial of Ad26.COV2.S vaccine versus placebo. Receptors originate from a person aged 18-60 years who received the Ad26.COV2.S COVID-19 vaccine or a placebo.

In its sample, this clone was seen a few times. This chain joins TRBV19 and TRBJ1-5; TRBD1 matches 7 bases. J lost 6 bases, V lost 1 base, and 9 bases had no gene match. There are 16 residues in the CDR3. The germline gives CDR1 LNHDA, CDR2 SQIVND (reference sequence). The CDR3 is CASSIVFRGSSQPQHF. CDR3 nucleotide sequence: TGTGCCAGTAGTATAGTCTTCAGGGGGAGTAGTCAGCCCCAGCATTTT.

The table lists this clone with a few counts. The J gene is TRBJ1-5, the V gene TRBV27; no clear D gene. CDR1 MNHEY and CDR2 SMNVEV come from the germline V gene (reference sequence). The V end was cut by 8 bases, the J end by 0 bases, with 11 bases between. The CDR3 is 14 residues long. CDR3 loop: CASSPGRSNQPQHF. CDR3 coding DNA: TGTGCCAGCTCACCGGGCCGTAGCAATCAGCCCCAGCATTTT.

The rearrangement links TRBV14 to TRBJ2-2, with 8 positions matching TRBD2. After removal of 5 bases from V and 6 bases from J, the junction contained 14 bases not matched to a gene. Germline V gives CDR1 SGHDN, CDR2 FVKESK. CDR3 length equals 17 residues. CDR3 region: CASSSHRGGWGAGELFF. The DNA of the CDR3 is TGTGCCAGCAGCTCCCACCGGGGGGGCTGGGGTGCCGGGGAGCTGTTTTTT.

The gene calls are TRBV7-9 and TRBJ2-2; 7 bases are a match to TRBD1. The CDR3 has 16 amino acids. Trimming cost V 5 bases and J 7 bases; bases outside gene matches: 13. The germline V gene has CDR1 SEHNR and CDR2 FQNEAQ (reference sequence). The CDR3 spells CASSPPLRGQGGELFF. The CDR3 nucleotides are TGTGCCAGCAGCCCACCCTTGAGGGGGCAAGGCGGGGAGCTGTTTTTT.

A few counts support this clone. The chain has TRBV5-4 and TRBJ1-6; 12 nucleotides align to TRBD1. J was trimmed by 7 bases and V by 4 bases; bases with no gene match: 6. The CDR3 totals 16 residues. Germline V lookup: CDR1 SGHNT, CDR2 YYREEE (reference sequence). The CDR3 here is CASSQGTGGWNSPLHF. Here the CDR3 DNA reads TGTGCCAGCAGCCAAGGGACAGGGGGCTGGAATTCACCCCTCCACTTT. Looking up the rest from reference TRBV5-4 and TRBJ1-6 gives the full variable domain: ETGVTQSPTHLIKTRGQQVTLRCSSQSGHNTVSWYQQALGQGPQFIFQYYREEENGRGNFPPRFSGLQFPNYSSELNVNALELDDSALYLCASSQGTGGWNSPLHFGNGTRLTVT.